This T cell receptor (beta chain) was recovered during a study of human T cells and chemical hapten exposure. About the research overall: The variation in per-sample TCR yields arose mainly from small differences in pooled library volumes. The study's findings and limits: Significantly more large CDR3 similarity clusters were formed by expanded TCRs than by controls.

Via MiXCR, TCRdb re-called the RACE reads, giving one row per CDR3 protein. The sample shows 75,000 to 100,000 distinct CDR3 sequences, around an eighth of them seen only once. Germline V CDR1 and CDR2: MNHEY, SVGAGI. This CDR3 is 16 amino acids long. Trimming stripped 6 bases from V and 0 bases from J, with 15 bases between. Time point reported: patch test 1, 2 weeks after DPC sensitization. The treatment denotes: therapeutic diphenylcyclopropenone sensitization with weekly scalp DPC. Alopecia patients between 18 and 70 years old and suitable for DPC were used as donors. The study extracted total RNA from unfractionated whole blood. The table lists this clonotype with a few counts. Its antigen remains unknown.

The specimen comprised whole blood, sampled in connection with sensitization to the hapten diphenylcyclopropenone (DPC). V is TRBV6-5 and J is TRBJ2-1; D gene unclear. The sequence was collected from a woman aged 40 to 55 with alopecia areata. Some clones in this sample may be carry-over from other donors' samples. The CDR3 spells CASSPSGRSSYNEQFF. CDR3 nucleotides: TGTGCCAGCAGCCCGTCCGGGCGGAGCTCCTACAATGAGCAGTTCTTC.